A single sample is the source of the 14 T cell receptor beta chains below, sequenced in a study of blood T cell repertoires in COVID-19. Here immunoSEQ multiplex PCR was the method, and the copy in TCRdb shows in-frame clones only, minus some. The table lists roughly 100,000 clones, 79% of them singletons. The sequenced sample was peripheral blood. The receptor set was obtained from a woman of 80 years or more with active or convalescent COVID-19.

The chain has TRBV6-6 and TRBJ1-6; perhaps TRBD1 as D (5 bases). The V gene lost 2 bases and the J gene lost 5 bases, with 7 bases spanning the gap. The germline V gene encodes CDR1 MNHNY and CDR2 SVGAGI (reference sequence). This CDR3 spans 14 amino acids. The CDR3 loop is CASSYRGNNSPLHF. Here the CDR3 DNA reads TGTGCCAGCAGTTACCGGGGGAATAATTCACCCCTCCACTTT.

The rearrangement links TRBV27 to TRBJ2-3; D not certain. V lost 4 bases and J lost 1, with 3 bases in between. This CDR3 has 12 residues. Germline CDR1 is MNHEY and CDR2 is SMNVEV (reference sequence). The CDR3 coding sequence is TGTGCCAGCAGTTCAGGCACAGATACGCAGTATTTT. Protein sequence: CASSSGTDTQYF.

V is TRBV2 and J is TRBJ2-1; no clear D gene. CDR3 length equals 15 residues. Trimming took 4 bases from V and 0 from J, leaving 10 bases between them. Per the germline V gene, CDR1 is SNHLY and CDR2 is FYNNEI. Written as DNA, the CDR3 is TGTGCCAGCAGTGGTCTGGTGAGCTCCTACAATGAGCAGTTCTTC. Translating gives CASSGLVSSYNEQFF.

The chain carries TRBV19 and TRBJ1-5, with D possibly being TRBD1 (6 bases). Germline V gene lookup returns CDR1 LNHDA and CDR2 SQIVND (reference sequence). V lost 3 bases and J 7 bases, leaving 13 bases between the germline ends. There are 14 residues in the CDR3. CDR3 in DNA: TGTGCCAGTAGTATTTTCCAGGGGAAGCAGCCCCAGCATTTT. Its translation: CASSIFQGKQPQHF.

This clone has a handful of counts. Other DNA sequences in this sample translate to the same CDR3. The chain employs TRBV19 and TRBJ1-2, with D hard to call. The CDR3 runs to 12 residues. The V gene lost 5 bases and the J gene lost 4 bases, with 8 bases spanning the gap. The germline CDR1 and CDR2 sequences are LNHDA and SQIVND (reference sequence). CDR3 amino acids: CASSGQIYGYTF. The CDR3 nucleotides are TGTGCCAGTAGTGGGCAGATCTATGGCTACACCTTC.

DNA of the CDR3: TGTGCCAGTAGTATCTCCGGGACAGGAGATGAAAAACTGTTTTTT. Translation: CASSISGTGDEKLFF. V and J are TRBV19 and TRBJ1-4; 8 bases fit TRBD1. The J segment lost 6 bases and the V segment lost 3 bases, leaving 6 bases of the junction unmatched. CDR1 and CDR2 (germline): LNHDA, SQIVND (reference sequence). This CDR3 has 15 residues.

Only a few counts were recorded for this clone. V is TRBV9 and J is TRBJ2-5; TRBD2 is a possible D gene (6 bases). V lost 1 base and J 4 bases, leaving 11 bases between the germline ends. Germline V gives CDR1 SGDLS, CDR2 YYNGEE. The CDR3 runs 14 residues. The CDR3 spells CASSVSLGGETQYF. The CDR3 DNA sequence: TGTGCCAGCAGCGTATCGCTGGGGGGAGAGACCCAGTACTTC. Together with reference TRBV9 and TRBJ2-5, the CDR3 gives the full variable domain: DSGVTQTPKHLITATGQRVTLRCSPRSGDLSVYWYQQSLDQGLQFLIQYYNGEERAKGNILERFSAQQFPDLHSELNLSSLELGDSALYFCASSVSLGGETQYFGPGTRLLVL.

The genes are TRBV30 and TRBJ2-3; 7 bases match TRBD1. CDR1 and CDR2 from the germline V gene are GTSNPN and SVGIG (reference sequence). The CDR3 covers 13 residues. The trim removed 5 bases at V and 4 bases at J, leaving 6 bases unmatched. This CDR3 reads CAWDRVRADTQYF. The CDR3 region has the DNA TGTGCCTGGGACAGGGTCAGAGCAGATACGCAGTATTTT. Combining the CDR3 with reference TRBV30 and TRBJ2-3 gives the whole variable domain SQTIHQWPATLVQPVGSPLSLECTVEGTSNPNLYWYRQAAGRGLQLLFYSVGIGQISSEVPQNLSASRPQDRQFILSSKKLLLSDSGFYLCAWDRVRADTQYFGPGTRLTVL.

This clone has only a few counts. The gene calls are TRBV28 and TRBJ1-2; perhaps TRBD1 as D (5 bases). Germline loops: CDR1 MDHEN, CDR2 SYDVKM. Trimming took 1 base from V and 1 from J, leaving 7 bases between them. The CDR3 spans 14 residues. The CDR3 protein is CASSLSRVNYGYTF. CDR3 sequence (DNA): TGTGCCAGCAGTTTATCCAGGGTTAACTATGGCTACACCTTC.

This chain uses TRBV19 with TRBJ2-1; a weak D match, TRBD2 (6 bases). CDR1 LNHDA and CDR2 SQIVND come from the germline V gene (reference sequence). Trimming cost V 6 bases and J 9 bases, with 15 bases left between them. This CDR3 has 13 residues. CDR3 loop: CASRGVGGAEQFF. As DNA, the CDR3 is TGTGCCAGTAGGGGGGTGGGAGGAGCTGAGCAGTTCTTC.

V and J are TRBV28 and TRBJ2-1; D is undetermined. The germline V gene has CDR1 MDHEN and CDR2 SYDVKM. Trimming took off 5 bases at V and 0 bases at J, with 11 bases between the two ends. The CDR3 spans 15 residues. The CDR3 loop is CASSPHLSSYNEQFF. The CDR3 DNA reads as TGTGCCAGCAGTCCCCACTTGAGCTCCTACAATGAGCAGTTCTTC.

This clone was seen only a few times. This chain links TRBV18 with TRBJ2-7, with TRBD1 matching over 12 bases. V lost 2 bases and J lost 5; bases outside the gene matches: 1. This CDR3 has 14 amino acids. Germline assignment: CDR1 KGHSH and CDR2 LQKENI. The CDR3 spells CASSPGTGGDEQYF. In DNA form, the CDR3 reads TGTGCCAGCTCACCAGGGACAGGGGGCGACGAGCAGTACTTC.

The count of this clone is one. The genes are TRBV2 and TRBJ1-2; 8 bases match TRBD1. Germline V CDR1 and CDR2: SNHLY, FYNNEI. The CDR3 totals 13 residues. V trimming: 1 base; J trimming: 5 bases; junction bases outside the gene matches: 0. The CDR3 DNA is TGTGCCAGCAGTGAAGGGACAGGGTATGGCTACACCTTC. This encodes CASSEGTGYGYTF.

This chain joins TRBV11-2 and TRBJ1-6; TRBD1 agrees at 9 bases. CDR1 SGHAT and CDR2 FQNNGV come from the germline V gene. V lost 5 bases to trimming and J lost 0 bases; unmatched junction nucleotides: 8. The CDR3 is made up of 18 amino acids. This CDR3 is CASSDRDRASSYNSPLHF. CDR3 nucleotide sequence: TGTGCCAGCAGCGACCGGGACAGGGCTAGCTCCTATAATTCACCCCTCCACTTT.